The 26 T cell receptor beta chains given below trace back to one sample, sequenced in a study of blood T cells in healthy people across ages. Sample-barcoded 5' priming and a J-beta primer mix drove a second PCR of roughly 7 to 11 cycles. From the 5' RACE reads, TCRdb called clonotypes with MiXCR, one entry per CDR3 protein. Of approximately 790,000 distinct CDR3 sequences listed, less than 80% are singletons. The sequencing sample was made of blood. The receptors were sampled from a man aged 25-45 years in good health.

CDR3 nucleotide sequence: TGTGCCATCAGTGAGACAGAAGGAGAAAAACTGTTTTTT. This codes for CAISETEGEKLFF. The chain is built from TRBV10-3 and TRBJ1-4; D unresolved. Trimming left V 2 bases short and J 8 bases short, with 9 bases between. The CDR3 is 13 amino acids. Germline V CDR1 and CDR2: ENHRY, SYGVKD.

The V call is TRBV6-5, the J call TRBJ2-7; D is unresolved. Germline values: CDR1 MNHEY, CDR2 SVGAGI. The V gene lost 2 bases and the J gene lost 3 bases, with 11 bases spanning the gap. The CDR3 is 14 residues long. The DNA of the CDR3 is TGTGCCAGCAGTTACAAGCACCCAAGCTACGAGCAGTACTTC. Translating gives CASSYKHPSYEQYF.

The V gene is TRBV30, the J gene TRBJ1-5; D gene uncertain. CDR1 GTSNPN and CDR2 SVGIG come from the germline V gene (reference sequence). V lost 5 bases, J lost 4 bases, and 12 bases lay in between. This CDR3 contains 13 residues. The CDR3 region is CAWAKPGNQPQHF. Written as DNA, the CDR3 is TGTGCCTGGGCAAAACCTGGGAATCAGCCCCAGCATTTT.

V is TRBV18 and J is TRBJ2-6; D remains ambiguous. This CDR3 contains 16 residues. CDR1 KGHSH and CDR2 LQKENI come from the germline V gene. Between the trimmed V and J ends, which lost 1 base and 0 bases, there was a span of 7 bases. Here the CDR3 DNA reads TGTGCCAGCTCACCACGGCGTGACTCTGGGGCCAACGTCCTGACTTTC. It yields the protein CASSPRRDSGANVLTF.

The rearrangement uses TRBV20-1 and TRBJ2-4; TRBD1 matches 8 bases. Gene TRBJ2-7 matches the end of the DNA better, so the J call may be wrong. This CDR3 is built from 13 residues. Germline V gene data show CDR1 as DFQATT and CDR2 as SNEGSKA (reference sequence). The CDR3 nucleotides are TGCAGTGCCGTGAGTCGGACAGGGCACGAGCAGTACTTC. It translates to CSAVSRTGHEQYF.

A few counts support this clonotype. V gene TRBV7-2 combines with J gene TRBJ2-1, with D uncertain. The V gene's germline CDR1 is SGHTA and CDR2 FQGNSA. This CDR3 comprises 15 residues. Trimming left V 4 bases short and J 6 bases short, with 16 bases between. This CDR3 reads CASSSPGFRSNEQFF. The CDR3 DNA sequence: TGTGCCAGCAGCTCACCCGGGTTCAGGTCCAATGAGCAGTTCTTC.

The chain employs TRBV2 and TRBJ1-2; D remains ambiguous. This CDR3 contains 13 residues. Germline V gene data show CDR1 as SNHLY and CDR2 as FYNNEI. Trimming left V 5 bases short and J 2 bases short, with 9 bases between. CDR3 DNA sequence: TGTGCCAGCAGTTATACCGACAACTATGGCTACACCTTC. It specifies CASSYTDNYGYTF.

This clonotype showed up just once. CDR3 sequence (DNA): TGTGCCATAAGGAGACAGGGGGCGAACACCGGGGAGCTGTTTTTT. It translates to CAIRRQGANTGELFF. The chain employs TRBV10-3 and TRBJ2-2; 9 bases fit TRBD1. Germline CDR1 and CDR2: ENHRY and SYGVKD. CDR3 size: 15 residues. V lost 9 bases to trimming and J lost 0 bases; unmatched junction nucleotides: 5.

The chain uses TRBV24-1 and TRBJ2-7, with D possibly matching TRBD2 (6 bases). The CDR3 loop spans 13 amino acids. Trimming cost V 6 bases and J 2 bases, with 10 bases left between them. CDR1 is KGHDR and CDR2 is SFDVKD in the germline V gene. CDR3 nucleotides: TGTGCCACCAGTCATGCGGGAACCTACGAGCAGTACTTC. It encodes CATSHAGTYEQYF.

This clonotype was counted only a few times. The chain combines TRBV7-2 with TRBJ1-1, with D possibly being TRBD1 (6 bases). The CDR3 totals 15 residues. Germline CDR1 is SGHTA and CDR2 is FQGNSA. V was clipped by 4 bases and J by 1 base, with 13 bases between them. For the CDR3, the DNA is TGTGCCAGCAGCTCCGGGGGGCGACCGAACACTGAAGCTTTCTTT. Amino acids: CASSSGGRPNTEAFF.

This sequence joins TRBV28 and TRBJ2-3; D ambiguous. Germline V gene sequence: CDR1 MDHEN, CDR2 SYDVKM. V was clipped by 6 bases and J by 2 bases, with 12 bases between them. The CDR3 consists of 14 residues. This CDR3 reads CASRLLSLTDTQYF. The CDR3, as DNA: TGTGCCAGCAGACTTCTCAGCCTCACAGATACGCAGTATTTT.

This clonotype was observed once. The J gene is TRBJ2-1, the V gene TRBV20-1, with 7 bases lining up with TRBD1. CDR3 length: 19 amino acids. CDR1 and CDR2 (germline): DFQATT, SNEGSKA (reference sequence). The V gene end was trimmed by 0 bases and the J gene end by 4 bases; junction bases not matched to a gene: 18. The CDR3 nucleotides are TGCAGTGCTAGAGATTACGGCCTCCTTGGACAGGCCGAGTACAATGAGCAGTTCTTC. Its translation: CSARDYGLLGQAEYNEQFF.

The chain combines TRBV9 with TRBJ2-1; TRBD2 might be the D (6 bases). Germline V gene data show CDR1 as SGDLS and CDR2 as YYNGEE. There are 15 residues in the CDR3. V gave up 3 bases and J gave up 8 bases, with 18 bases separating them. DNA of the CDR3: TGTGCCAGCAGCGAGGAAGGGGACTGGGGTGATGAGCAGTTCTTC. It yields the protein CASSEEGDWGDEQFF.

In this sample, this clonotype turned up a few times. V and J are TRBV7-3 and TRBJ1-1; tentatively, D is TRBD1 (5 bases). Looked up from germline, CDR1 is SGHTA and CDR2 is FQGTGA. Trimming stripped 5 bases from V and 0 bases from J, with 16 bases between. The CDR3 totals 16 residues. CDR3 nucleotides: TGTGCCAGCAGCCCAACCCCCGGACAAATGAACACTGAAGCTTTCTTT. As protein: CASSPTPGQMNTEAFF.

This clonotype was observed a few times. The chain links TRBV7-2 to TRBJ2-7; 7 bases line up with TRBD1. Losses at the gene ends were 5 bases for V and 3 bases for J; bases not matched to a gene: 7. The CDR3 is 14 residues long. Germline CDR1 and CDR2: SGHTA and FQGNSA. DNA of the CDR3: TGTGCCAGCAGCCCTGGGACAGCGAACTACGAGCAGTACTTC. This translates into CASSPGTANYEQYF.

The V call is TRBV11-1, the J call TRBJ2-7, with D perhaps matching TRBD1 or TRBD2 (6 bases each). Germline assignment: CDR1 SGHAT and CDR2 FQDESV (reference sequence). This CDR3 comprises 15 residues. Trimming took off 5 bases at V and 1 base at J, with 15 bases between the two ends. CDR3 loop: CASSPRGVLSYEQYF. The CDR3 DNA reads TGTGCCAGCAGCCCAAGGGGGGTCCTATCCTACGAGCAGTACTTC.

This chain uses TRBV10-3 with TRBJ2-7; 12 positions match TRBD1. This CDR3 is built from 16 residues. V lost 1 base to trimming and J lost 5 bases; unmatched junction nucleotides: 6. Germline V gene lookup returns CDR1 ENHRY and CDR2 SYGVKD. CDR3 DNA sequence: TGTGCCATCAGTGAGTGGGACAGGGGGCGAGCCGACGAGCAGTACTTC. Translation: CAISEWDRGRADEQYF.

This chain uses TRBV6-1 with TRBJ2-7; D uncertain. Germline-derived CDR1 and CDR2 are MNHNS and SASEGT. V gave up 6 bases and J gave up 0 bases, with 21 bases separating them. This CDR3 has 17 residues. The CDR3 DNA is TGTGCCAGCAGCCCGCCTCCCTGGGCGACAAGCTCCTACGAGCAGTACTTC. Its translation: CASSPPPWATSSYEQYF.

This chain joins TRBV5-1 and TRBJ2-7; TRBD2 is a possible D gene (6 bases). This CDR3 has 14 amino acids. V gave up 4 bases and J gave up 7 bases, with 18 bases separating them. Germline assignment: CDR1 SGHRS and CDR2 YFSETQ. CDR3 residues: CASSDGLRGNEQYF. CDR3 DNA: TGCGCCAGCAGCGATGGTTTGCGCGGGAATGAGCAGTACTTC. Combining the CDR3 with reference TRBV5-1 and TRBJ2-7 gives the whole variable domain KAGVTQTPRYLIKTRGQQVTLSCSPISGHRSVSWYQQTPGQGLQFLFEYFSETQRNKGNFPGRFSGRQFSNSRSEMNVSTLELGDSALYLCASSDGLRGNEQYFGPGTRLTVT.

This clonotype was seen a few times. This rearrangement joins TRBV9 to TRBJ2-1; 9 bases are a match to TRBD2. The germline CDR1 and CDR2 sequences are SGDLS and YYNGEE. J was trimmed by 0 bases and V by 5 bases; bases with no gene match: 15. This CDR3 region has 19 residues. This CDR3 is CASSEGVAGVWNSYNEQFF. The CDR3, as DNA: TGTGCCAGCAGTGAGGGTGTAGCGGGGGTGTGGAACTCCTACAATGAGCAGTTCTTC.

CDR3 in amino acids: CASSQVHTGELFF. The CDR3 DNA follows: TGTGCCAGCAGCCAAGTGCACACCGGGGAGCTGTTTTTT. V usage is TRBV14 and J usage is TRBJ2-2; D gene unclear. V was shortened by 1 base and J by 3 bases, with 3 bases between the two germline ends. Germline V CDR1 and CDR2: SGHDN, FVKESK. CDR3 length: 13 residues.

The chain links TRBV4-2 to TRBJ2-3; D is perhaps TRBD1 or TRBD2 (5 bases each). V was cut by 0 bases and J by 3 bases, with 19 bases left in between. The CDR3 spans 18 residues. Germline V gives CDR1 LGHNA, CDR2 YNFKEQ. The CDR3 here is CASSQDPGVGVGTDTQYF. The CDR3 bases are TGTGCCAGCAGCCAAGACCCCGGGGTAGGGGTCGGAACAGATACGCAGTATTTT.

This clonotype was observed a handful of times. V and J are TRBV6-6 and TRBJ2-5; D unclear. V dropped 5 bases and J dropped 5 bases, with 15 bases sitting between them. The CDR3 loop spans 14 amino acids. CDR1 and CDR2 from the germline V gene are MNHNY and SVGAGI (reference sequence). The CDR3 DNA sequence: TGTGCCAGCAGTCCCCCGGGTTTTCTTGAGACCCAGTACTTC. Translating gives CASSPPGFLETQYF.

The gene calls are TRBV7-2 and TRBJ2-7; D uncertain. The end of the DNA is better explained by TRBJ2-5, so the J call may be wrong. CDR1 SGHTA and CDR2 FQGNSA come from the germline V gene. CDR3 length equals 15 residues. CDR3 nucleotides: TGTGCCAGCAGCCCATTGATCACAGTGTGGGAGACCCAGTACTTC. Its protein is CASSPLITVWETQYF.

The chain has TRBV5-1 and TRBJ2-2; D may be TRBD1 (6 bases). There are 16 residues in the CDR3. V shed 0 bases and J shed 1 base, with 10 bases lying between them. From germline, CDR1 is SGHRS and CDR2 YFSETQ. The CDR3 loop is CASSLEGHLNTGELFF. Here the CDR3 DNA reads TGCGCCAGCAGCTTGGAGGGACACTTGAACACCGGGGAGCTGTTTTTT.

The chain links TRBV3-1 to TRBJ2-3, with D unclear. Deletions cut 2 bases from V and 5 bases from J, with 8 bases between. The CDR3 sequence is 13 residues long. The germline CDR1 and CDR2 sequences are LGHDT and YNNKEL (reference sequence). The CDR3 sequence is CASSQFGVDTQYF. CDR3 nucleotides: TGTGCCAGCAGCCAATTTGGAGTAGATACGCAGTATTTT.